The clone carrying this T cell receptor (beta chain) was picked up many times. Its matching antigen is unknown. The CDR3 runs to 13 residues. Germline V gene sequence: CDR1 SNHLY, CDR2 FYNNEI. Trimming cost V 6 bases and J 4 bases, with 10 bases left between them. This sample stems from a study of T cell repertoires in cytomegalovirus infection. Background on the study: Peptides in the study included HLA-C-restricted and HLA-B-restricted CMV epitopes. Shared public TCR beta signatures pointed to both CMV infection and a matching HLA type.

Findings and caveats of the study: The ex vivo response was dominated by HLA-C-restricted CMV-specific TCR beta clonotypes. Adding up the frequency of public TCR beta families identified people who carried CMV plus the relevant HLA.

MiXCR was run by TCRdb on the reads, yielding one entry per CDR3 protein. The profile shows 71,000 or so distinct CDR3 sequences, 20% of them singletons. This specimen consisted of CD8+ T cells from cultured PBMCs, obtained from culture after CMV antigen stimulation. The receptor was derived from a human donor in good health (CMV status not recorded). Some clones in this sample may be carry-over from other donors' samples. This chain connects TRBV2 to TRBJ1-5; D is perhaps TRBD1 (5 bases). CDR3 DNA sequence: TGTGCCAGCAGCCCAGGGCAGAATCAGCCCCAGCATTTT. It yields the protein CASSPGQNQPQHF.